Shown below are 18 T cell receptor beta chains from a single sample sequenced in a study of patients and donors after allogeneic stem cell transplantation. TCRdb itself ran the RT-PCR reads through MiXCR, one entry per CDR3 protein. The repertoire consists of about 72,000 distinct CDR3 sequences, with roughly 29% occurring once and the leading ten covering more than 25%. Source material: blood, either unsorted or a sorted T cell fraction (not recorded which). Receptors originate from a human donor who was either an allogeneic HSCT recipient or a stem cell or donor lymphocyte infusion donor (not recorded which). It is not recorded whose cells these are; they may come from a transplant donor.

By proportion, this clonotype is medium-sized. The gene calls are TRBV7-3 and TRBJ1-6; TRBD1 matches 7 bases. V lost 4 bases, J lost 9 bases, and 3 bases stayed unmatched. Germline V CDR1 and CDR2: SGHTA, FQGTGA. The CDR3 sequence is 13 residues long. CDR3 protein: CASSSGGSSPLHF. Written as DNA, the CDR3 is TGTGCCAGCAGCTCAGGGGGGAGTTCACCCCTCCACTTT.

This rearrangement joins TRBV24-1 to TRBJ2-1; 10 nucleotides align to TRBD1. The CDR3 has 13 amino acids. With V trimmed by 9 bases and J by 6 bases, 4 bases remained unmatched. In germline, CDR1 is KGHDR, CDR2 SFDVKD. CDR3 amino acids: CATGTGVGNEQFF. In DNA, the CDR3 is TGTGCCACCGGGACAGGGGTCGGCAATGAGCAGTTCTTC.

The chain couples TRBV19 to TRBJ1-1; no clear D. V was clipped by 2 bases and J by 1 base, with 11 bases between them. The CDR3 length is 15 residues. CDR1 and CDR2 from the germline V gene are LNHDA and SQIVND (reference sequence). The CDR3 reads CASSISSAPNTEAFF. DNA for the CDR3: TGTGCCAGTAGTATATCCTCGGCTCCGAACACTGAAGCTTTCTTT.

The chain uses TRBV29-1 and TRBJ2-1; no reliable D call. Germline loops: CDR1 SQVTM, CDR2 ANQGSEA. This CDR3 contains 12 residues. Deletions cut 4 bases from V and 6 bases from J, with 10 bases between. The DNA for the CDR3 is TGCAGCGTTGGCGGCTTGCTCAATGAGCAGTTCTTC. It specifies CSVGGLLNEQFF.

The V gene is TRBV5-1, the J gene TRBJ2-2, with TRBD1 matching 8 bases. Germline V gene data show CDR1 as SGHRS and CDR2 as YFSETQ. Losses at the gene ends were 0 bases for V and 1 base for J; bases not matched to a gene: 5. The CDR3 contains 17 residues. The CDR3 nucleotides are TGCGCCAGCAGCTTGGCCTTAGGACAGGGGAACACCGGGGAGCTGTTTTTT. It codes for CASSLALGQGNTGELFF.

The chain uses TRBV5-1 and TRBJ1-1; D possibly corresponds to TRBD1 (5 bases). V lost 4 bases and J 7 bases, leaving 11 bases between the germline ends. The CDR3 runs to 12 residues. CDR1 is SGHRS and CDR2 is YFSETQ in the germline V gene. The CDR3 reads CASSRREGEAFF. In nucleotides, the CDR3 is TGCGCCAGCAGCCGCAGGGAAGGTGAAGCTTTCTTT.

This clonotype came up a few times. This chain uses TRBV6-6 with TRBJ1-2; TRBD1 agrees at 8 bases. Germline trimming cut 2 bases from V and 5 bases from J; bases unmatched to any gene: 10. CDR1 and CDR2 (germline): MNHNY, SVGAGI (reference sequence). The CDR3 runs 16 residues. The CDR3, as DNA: TGTGCCAGCAGTTACAGTCAGGGGGCCTTACCATATGGCTACACCTTC. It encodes CASSYSQGALPYGYTF.

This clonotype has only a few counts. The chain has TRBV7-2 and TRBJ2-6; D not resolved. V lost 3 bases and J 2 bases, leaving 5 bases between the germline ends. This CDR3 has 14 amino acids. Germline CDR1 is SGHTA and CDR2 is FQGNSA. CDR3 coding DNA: TGTGCCAGCAGCTTTGTTGCTGGGGCCAACGTCCTGACTTTC. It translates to CASSFVAGANVLTF. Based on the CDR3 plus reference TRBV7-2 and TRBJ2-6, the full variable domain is GAGVSQSPSNKVTEKGKDVELRCDPISGHTALYWYRQSLGQGLEFLIYFQGNSAPDKSGLPSDRFSAERTGGSVSTLTIQRTQQEDSAVYLCASSFVAGANVLTFGAGSRLTVL.

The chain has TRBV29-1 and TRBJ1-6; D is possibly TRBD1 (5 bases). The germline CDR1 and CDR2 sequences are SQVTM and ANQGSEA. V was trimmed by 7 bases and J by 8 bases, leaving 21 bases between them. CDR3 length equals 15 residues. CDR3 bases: TGCAGCGGAGAGGGACGGGTAATTGGGCATTCACCCCTCCACTTT. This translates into CSGEGRVIGHSPLHF.

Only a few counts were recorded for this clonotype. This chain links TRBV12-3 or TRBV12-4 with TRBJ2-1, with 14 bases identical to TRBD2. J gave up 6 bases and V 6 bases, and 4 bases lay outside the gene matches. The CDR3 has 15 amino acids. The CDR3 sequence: CASRMTSGRGNEQFF. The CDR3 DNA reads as TGTGCCAGCAGGATGACTAGCGGGAGGGGCAATGAGCAGTTCTTC.

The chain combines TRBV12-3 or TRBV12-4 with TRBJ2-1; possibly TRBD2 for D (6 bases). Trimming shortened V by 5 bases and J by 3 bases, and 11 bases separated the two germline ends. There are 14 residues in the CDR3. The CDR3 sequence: CASSLGTLYNEQFF. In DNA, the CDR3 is TGTGCCAGCAGTCTAGGGACTCTCTACAATGAGCAGTTCTTC.

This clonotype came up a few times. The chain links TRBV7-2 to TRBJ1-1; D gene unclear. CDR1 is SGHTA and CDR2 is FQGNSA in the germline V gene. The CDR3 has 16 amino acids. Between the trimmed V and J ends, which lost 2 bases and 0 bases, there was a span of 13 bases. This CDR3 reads CASSLRSGRLNTEAFF. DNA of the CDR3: TGTGCCAGCAGCTTAAGATCAGGACGGCTGAACACTGAAGCTTTCTTT.

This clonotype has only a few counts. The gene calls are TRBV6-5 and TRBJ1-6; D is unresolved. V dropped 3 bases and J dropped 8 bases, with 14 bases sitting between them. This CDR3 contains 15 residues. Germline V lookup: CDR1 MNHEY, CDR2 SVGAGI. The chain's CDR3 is CASSYGRAYYSPLHF. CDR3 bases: TGTGCCAGCAGTTATGGAAGAGCTTATTATTCACCCCTCCACTTT.

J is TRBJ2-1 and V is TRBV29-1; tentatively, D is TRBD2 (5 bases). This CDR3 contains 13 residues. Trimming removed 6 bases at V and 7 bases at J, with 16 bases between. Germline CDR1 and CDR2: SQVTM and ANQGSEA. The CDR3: CSVWAQRGNEQFF. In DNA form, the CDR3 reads TGCAGCGTATGGGCCCAAAGAGGGAATGAGCAGTTCTTC.

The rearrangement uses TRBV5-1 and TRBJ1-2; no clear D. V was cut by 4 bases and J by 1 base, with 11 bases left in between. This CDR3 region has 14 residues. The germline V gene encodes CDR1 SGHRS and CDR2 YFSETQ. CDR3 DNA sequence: TGCGCCAGCAGCGTTAGCCTTTTTAACTATGGCTACACCTTC. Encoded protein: CASSVSLFNYGYTF. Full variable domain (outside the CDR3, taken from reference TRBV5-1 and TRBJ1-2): KAGVTQTPRYLIKTRGQQVTLSCSPISGHRSVSWYQQTPGQGLQFLFEYFSETQRNKGNFPGRFSGRQFSNSRSEMNVSTLELGDSALYLCASSVSLFNYGYTFGSGTRLTVV.

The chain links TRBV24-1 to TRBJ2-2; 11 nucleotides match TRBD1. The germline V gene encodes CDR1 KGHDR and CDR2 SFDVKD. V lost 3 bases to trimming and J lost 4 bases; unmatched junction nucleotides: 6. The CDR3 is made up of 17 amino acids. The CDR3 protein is CATSDPPGTGGTGELFF. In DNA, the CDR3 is TGTGCCACCAGTGATCCACCCGGGACAGGGGGCACCGGGGAGCTGTTTTTT.

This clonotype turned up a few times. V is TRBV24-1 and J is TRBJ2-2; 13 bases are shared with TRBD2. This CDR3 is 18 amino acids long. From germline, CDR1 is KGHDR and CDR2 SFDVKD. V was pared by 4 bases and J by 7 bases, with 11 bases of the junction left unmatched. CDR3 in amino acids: CATSDPSGTSGTGGELFF. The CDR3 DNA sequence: TGTGCCACCAGTGACCCCTCCGGGACTAGCGGGACAGGCGGGGAGCTGTTTTTT.

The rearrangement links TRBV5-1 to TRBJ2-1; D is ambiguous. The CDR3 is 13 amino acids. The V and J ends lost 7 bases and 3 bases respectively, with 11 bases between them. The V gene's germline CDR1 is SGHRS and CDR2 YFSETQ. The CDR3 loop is CASALVGYNEQFF. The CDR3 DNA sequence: TGCGCCAGCGCCCTGGTCGGCTACAATGAGCAGTTCTTC.